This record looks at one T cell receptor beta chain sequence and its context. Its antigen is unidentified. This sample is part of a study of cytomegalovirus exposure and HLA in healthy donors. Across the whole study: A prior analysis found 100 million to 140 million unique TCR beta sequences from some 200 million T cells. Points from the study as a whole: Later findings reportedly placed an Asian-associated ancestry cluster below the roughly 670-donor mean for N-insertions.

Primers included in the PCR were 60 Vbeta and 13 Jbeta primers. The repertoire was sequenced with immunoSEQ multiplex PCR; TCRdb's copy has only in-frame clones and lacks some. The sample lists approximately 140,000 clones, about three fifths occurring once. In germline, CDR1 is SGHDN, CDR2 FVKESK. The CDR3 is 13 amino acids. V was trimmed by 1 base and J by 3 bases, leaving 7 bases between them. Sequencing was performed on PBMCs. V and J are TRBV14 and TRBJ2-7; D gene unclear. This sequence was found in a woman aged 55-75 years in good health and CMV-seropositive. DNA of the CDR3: TGTGCCAGCAGCCAAGTACAGTACTACGAGCAGTACTTC. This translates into CASSQVQYYEQYF.